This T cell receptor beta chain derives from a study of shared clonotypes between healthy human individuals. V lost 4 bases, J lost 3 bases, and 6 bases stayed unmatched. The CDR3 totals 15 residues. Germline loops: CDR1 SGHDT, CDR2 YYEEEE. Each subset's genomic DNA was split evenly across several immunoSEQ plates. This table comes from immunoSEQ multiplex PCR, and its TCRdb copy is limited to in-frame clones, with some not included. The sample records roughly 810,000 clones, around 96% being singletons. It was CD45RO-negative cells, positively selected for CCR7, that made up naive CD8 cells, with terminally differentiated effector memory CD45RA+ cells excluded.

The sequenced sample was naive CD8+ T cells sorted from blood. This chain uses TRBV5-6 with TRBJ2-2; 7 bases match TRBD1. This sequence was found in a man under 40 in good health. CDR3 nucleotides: TGTGCCAGCAGCATCCGGGACAGTTACACCGGGGAGCTGTTTTTT. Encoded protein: CASSIRDSYTGELFF.